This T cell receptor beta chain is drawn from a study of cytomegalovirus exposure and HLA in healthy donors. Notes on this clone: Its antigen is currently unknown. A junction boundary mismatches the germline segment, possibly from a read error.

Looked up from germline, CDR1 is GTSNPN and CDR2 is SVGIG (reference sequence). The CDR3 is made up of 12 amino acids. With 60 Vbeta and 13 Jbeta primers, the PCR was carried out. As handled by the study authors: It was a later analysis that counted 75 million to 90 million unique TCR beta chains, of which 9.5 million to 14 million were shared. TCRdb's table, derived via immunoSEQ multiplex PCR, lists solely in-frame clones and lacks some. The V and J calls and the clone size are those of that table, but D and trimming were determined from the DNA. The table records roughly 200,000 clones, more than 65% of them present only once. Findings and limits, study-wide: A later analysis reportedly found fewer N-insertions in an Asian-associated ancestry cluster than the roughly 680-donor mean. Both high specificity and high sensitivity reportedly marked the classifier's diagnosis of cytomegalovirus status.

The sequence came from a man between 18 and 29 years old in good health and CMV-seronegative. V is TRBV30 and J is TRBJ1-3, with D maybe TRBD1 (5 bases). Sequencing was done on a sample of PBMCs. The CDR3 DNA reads TGTACCTGCGGGGGATCTGGAAACACCATATATTTT. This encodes CTCGGSGNTIYF. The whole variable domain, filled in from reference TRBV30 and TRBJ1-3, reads SQTIHQWPATLVQPVGSPLSLECTVEGTSNPNLYWYRQAAGRGLQLLFYSVGIGQISSEVPQNLSASRPQDRQFILSSKKLLLSDSGFYLCTCGGSGNTIYFGEGSWLTVV.